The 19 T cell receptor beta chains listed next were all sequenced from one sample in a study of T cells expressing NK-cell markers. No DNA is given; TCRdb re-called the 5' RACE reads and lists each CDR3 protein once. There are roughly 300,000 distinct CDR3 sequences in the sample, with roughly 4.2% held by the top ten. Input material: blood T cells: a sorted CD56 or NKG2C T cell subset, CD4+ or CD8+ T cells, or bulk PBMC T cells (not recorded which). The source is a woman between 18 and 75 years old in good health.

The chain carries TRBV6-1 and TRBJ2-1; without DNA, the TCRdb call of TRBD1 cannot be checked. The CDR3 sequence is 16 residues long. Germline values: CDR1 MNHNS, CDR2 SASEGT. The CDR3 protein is CASSEFGQGRYNEQFF.

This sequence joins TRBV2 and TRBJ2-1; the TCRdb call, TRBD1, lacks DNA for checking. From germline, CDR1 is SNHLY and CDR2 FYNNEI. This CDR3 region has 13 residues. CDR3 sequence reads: CASRRGGNNEQFF.

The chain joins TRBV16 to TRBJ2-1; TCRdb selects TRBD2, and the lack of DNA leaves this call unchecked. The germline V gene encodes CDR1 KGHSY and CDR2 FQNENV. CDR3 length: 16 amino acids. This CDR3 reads CASSQSRAGGNNEQFF.

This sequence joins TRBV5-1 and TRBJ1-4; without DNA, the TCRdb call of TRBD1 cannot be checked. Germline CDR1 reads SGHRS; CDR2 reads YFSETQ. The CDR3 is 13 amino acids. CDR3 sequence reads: CASRLHGDEKLFF.

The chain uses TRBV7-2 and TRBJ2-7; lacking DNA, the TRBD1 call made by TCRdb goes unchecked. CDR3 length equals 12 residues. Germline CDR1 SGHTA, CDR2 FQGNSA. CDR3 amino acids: CASSSDRGEQYF.

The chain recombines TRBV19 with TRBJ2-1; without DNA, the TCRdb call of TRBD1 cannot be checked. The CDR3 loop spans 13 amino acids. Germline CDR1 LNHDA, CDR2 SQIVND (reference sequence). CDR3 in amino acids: CASNGQGGNEQFF.

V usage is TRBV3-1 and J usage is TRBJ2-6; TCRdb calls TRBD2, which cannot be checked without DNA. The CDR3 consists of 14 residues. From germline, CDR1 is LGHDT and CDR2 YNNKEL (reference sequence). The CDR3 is CASSQGDGANVLTF.

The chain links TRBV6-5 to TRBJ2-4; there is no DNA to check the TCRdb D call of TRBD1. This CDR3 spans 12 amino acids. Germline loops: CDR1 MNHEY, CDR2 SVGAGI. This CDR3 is CASSPDRGIQYF.

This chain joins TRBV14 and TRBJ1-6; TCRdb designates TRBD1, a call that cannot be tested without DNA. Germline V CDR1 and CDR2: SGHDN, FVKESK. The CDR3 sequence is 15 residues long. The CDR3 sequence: CASRPQGTGNSPLHF.

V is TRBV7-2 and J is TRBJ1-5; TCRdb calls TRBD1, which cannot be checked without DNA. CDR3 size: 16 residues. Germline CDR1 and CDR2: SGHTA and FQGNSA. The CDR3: CASSLRDTASIQPQHF.

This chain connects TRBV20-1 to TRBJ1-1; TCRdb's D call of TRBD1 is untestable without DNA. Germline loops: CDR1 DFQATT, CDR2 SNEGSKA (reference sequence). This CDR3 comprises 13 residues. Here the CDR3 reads CSARETGGTEAFF.

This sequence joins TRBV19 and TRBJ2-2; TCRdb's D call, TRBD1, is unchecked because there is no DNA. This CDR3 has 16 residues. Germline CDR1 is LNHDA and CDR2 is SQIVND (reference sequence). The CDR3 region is CASSFQTGVSTGELFF.

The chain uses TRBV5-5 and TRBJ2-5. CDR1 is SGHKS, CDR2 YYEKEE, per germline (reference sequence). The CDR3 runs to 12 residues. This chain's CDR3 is CSSSLVSETQYF.

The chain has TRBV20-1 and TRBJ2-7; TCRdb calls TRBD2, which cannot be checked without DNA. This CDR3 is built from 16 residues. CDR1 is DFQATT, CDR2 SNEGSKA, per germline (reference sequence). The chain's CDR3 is CSARPAGGPGGYEQYF.

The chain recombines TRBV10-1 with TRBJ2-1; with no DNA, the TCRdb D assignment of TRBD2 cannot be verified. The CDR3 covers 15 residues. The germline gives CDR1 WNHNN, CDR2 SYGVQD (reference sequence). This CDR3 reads CASSEGDGRASEQFF.

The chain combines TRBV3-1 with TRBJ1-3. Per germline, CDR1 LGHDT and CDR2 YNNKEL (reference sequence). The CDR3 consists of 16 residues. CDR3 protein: CASSPVGRSSGNTIYF.

Here the CDR3 reads CASTGGRARDTQYF. This rearrangement joins TRBV6-1 to TRBJ2-3; there is no DNA to check the TCRdb D call of TRBD2. This CDR3 spans 14 amino acids. Germline CDR1 is MNHNS and CDR2 is SASEGT.

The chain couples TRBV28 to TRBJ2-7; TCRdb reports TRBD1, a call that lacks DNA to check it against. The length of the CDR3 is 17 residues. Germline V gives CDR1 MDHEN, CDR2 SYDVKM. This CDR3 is CASSFSPFRDWPDEQYF.

The CDR3 sequence: CSASDGTEAFF. The V gene is TRBV20-1, the J gene TRBJ1-1. The CDR3 covers 11 residues. The germline gives CDR1 DFQATT, CDR2 SNEGSKA (reference sequence).